This entry lists 30 T cell receptor beta chains sequenced from one sample in a study of T cell responses to AZD1222 COVID-19 vaccine. Here immunoSEQ multiplex PCR was the method, and the copy in TCRdb shows in-frame clones only, minus some. The data show 160,000 or so clones, roughly nine tenths seen once. Source: peripheral blood, taken on day 0 of AZD1222 vaccination. The receptors shown here come from an adult in good health.

The chain couples TRBV18 to TRBJ2-3, with unresolved D. With 6 bases removed from V and 2 bases from J, the gap between germline ends came to 6 bases. There are 12 residues in the CDR3. CDR1 and CDR2 from the germline V gene are KGHSH and LQKENI. CDR3 coding DNA: TGTGCCAGCTCCTACTCCACAGATACGCAGTATTTT. Residues: CASSYSTDTQYF.

The rearrangement uses TRBV4-2 and TRBJ1-5, with D uncertain. The CDR3 spans 17 residues. From germline, CDR1 is LGHNA and CDR2 YNFKEQ. V was pared by 0 bases and J by 0 bases, with 12 bases between. CDR3 in amino acids: CASSQEFDINSNQPQHF. DNA of the CDR3: TGTGCCAGCAGCCAAGAGTTCGACATAAATAGCAATCAGCCCCAGCATTTT.

The V and J genes are TRBV7-9 and TRBJ2-1; 9 bases agree with TRBD2. The J segment lost 1 base and the V segment lost 4 bases, leaving 14 bases of the junction unmatched. Germline assignment: CDR1 SEHNR and CDR2 FQNEAQ (reference sequence). The CDR3 totals 19 residues. CDR3 DNA: TGTGCCAGCAGCTCCACGAGGGGAGTAGCGGGAGAATCCTACAATGAGCAGTTCTTC. It encodes CASSSTRGVAGESYNEQFF.

The V gene is TRBV4-3, the J gene TRBJ2-3; 7 bases are a match to TRBD2. Looked up from germline, CDR1 is LGHNA and CDR2 is YSLEER. This CDR3 region has 15 residues. The ends lost 4 bases at V and 2 bases at J; junction bases unmatched: 6. CDR3 bases: TGCGCCAGCAGCCGCACCGCGGGAGTCACAGATACGCAGTATTTT. It encodes CASSRTAGVTDTQYF.

The gene calls are TRBV12-3 or TRBV12-4 and TRBJ1-1; no firm D call. Trimming shortened V by 3 bases and J by 5 bases, and 10 bases separated the two germline ends. The length of the CDR3 is 13 residues. CDR3 residues: CASSLGSGTEAFF. In nucleotides, the CDR3 is TGTGCCAGCAGTTTGGGGAGTGGGACTGAAGCTTTCTTT.

This clone occurred a few times. The rearrangement joins TRBV28 to TRBJ1-2; possible D gene TRBD1, 5 bases. V was cut by 4 bases and J by 6 bases, with 12 bases left in between. In germline, CDR1 is MDHEN, CDR2 SYDVKM. The CDR3 is made up of 13 amino acids. CDR3 residues: CASSSLRVDGYTF. The CDR3 region has the DNA TGTGCCAGCAGTTCCCTCAGGGTTGATGGCTACACCTTC.

Here the CDR3 DNA reads TGTGCCAGCAGTTTTTATCTAGCGGGAGCTCGAGGGGAGCTGTTTTTT. This translates into CASSFYLAGARGELFF. The chain recombines TRBV28 with TRBJ2-2; the match to TRBD2 covers 10 bases. Germline CDR1 reads MDHEN; CDR2 reads SYDVKM. Losses at the gene ends were 3 bases for V and 8 bases for J; bases not matched to a gene: 9. CDR3 length: 16 residues.

This chain uses TRBV5-6 with TRBJ2-7, with 10 bases aligning to TRBD2. Germline trimming cut 5 bases from V and 3 bases from J; bases unmatched to any gene: 11. CDR3 size: 16 residues. Germline CDR1 and CDR2: SGHDT and YYEEEE. CDR3 amino acids: CASRETLAGDGYEQYF. Written as DNA, the CDR3 is TGTGCCAGCAGGGAAACTCTAGCGGGAGACGGCTACGAGCAGTACTTC.

In nucleotides, the CDR3 is TGTGCCAGCAGCTACTCCGGGACAGTCTTCACCGGGGAGCTGTTTTTT. This translates into CASSYSGTVFTGELFF. The chain carries TRBV5-4 and TRBJ2-2, with 7 bases fitting TRBD1. Germline V gene data show CDR1 as SGHNT and CDR2 as YYREEE (reference sequence). V lost 3 bases and J lost 4; bases outside the gene matches: 9. This CDR3 comprises 16 residues.

The chain has TRBV24-1 and TRBJ1-1; D is unresolved. The V gene's germline CDR1 is KGHDR and CDR2 SFDVKD. There are 13 residues in the CDR3. V was trimmed by 12 bases and J by 0 bases, leaving 13 bases between them. The CDR3 protein is CAVRGQLNTEAFF. The CDR3 nucleotides are TGTGCCGTCAGAGGGCAGTTGAACACTGAAGCTTTCTTT.

This clone was picked up a small number of times. The rearrangement uses TRBV4-1 and TRBJ1-2; 9 positions agree with TRBD1. The CDR3 sequence is 17 residues long. V dropped 1 base and J dropped 3; count of bases not matched to a gene: 9. Looked up from germline, CDR1 is MGHRA and CDR2 is YSYEKL. The CDR3 coding sequence is TGCGCCAGCAGCCAAGGGGAACAGGGGGCTGACTACTATGGCTACACCTTC. Translated: CASSQGEQGADYYGYTF.

This chain links TRBV28 with TRBJ1-1; no firm D call. The CDR3 extends over 13 amino acids. From germline, CDR1 is MDHEN and CDR2 SYDVKM. The V end lost 2 bases, the J end lost 2 bases, and 6 bases lay between the germline ends. The CDR3 region is CASSLGYNTEAFF. The CDR3 coding sequence is TGTGCCAGCAGTTTAGGATACAACACTGAAGCTTTCTTT.

The chain has TRBV4-2 and TRBJ2-1; unclear D gene. V lost 2 bases and J lost 3, with 14 bases in between. The CDR3 consists of 16 residues. Germline values: CDR1 LGHNA, CDR2 YNFKEQ. The CDR3 loop is CASSQTSDSNYNEQFF. CDR3 bases: TGTGCCAGCAGCCAAACGAGTGACTCCAACTACAATGAGCAGTTCTTC.

The CDR3 DNA is TGTGCCAGCGGCAAGACAGGGCGGGGGACTGAAGCTTTCTTT. Its protein product is CASGKTGRGTEAFF. The chain uses TRBV6-5 and TRBJ1-1; 7 bases are shared with TRBD1. The CDR3 totals 14 residues. Trimming removed 8 bases from V and 5 bases from J; junction bases left unmatched: 11. Germline CDR1 MNHEY, CDR2 SVGAGI.

This clone was counted only a few times. The gene calls are TRBV6-1 and TRBJ1-6; D call uncertain. Trimming took off 3 bases at V and 7 bases at J, with 13 bases between the two ends. This CDR3 is built from 15 residues. The germline V gene has CDR1 MNHNS and CDR2 SASEGT. CDR3 nucleotide sequence: TGTGCCAGCAGTGAGACCCGGACCCCGAATTCACCCCTCCACTTT. Translation: CASSETRTPNSPLHF.

The chain employs TRBV11-1 and TRBJ2-3, with a weak D call TRBD2 (6 bases). Germline-derived CDR1 and CDR2 are SGHAT and FQDESV (reference sequence). CDR3 length: 15 residues. V was cut by 1 base and J by 3 bases, with 11 bases left in between. CDR3 in amino acids: CASSLDGRATDTQYF. CDR3 DNA sequence: TGTGCCAGCAGCTTAGACGGGAGAGCGACAGATACGCAGTATTTT. Supplemented by reference TRBV11-1 and TRBJ2-3, the full variable domain reads EAEVAQSPRYKITEKSQAVAFWCDPISGHATLYWYRQILGQGPELLVQFQDESVVDDSQLPKDRFSAERLKGVDSTLKIQPAELGDSAMYLCASSLDGRATDTQYFGPGTRLTVL.

J is TRBJ2-1 and V is TRBV18; possible D gene TRBD2, 6 bases. V was cut by 3 bases and J by 9 bases, with 21 bases left in between. This CDR3 comprises 16 residues. Germline lookup yields CDR1 KGHSH and CDR2 LQKENI. The DNA for the CDR3 is TGTGCCAGCTCACCCCAGAAGAGAGCCTTGGGGGGTGAGCAGTTCTTC. This codes for CASSPQKRALGGEQFF.

This clone was recorded only once. The V and J genes are TRBV11-3 and TRBJ2-1, with D tentatively TRBD1 (6 bases). The germline V gene has CDR1 SGHNT and CDR2 YENEEA. The V end lost 5 bases, the J end lost 3 bases, and 14 bases lay between the germline ends. The CDR3 runs to 15 residues. This chain's CDR3 is CASSPTSGHYNEQFF. The CDR3 nucleotides are TGTGCCAGCAGCCCTACATCGGGACACTACAATGAGCAGTTCTTC. Supplemented by reference TRBV11-3 and TRBJ2-1, the full variable domain reads EAGVVQSPRYKIIEKKQPVAFWCNPISGHNTLYWYLQNLGQGPELLIRYENEEAVDDSQLPKDRFSAERLKGVDSTLKIQPAELGDSAVYLCASSPTSGHYNEQFFGPGTRLTVL.

The J gene is TRBJ2-2, the V gene TRBV9, with D possibly TRBD2 on 6 matching bases. CDR3 size: 15 residues. Trimming took 4 bases from V and 3 from J, leaving 13 bases between them. Germline-derived CDR1 and CDR2 are SGDLS and YYNGEE. CDR3 sequence reads: CASSPRGPDTGELFF. DNA for the CDR3: TGTGCCAGCAGCCCGCGGGGCCCGGACACCGGGGAGCTGTTTTTT.

This chain uses TRBV19 with TRBJ1-1; D ambiguous. Germline CDR1 is LNHDA and CDR2 is SQIVND (reference sequence). V was trimmed by 6 bases and J by 1 base, leaving 9 bases between them. The CDR3 extends over 13 amino acids. The CDR3 DNA follows: TGTGCCAGTAGCCCGAGTGGGAACACTGAAGCTTTCTTT. This encodes CASSPSGNTEAFF. Supplemented by reference TRBV19 and TRBJ1-1, the full variable domain reads DGGITQSPKYLFRKEGQNVTLSCEQNLNHDAMYWYRQDPGQGLRLIYYSQIVNDFQKGDIAEGYSVSREKKESFPLTVTSAQKNPTAFYLCASSPSGNTEAFFGQGTRLTVV.

This rearrangement joins TRBV11-1 to TRBJ1-5, with D possibly being TRBD1 (6 bases). Germline V gene sequence: CDR1 SGHAT, CDR2 FQDESV (reference sequence). This CDR3 is 14 amino acids long. Trimming left V 0 bases short and J 5 bases short, with 8 bases between. This CDR3 is CASSLAPGDQPQHF. The CDR3, as DNA: TGTGCCAGCAGCTTAGCGCCAGGGGATCAGCCCCAGCATTTT.

The J gene is TRBJ2-5, the V gene TRBV20-1; a possible D gene is TRBD2 (5 bases). The V and J ends lost 3 bases and 3 bases respectively, with 8 bases between them. Germline lookup yields CDR1 DFQATT and CDR2 SNEGSKA (reference sequence). The CDR3 sequence is 12 residues long. Written as DNA, the CDR3 is TGCAGTGCTAGTGACGGGAAAGAGACCCAGTACTTC. It is translated as CSASDGKETQYF.

J is TRBJ1-5 and V is TRBV3-1 (or the pseudogene TRBV3-2); D not resolved. The CDR3 length is 14 residues. V gave up 1 base and J gave up 7 bases, with 11 bases separating them. Germline assignment: CDR1 LGHDT and CDR2 YNNKEL (reference sequence). The CDR3 loop reads CASSQGRGPQPQHF. The CDR3 bases are TGTGCCAGCAGCCAAGGAAGAGGTCCGCAGCCCCAGCATTTT.

This rearrangement joins TRBV2 to TRBJ2-5; no firm D call. V shed 4 bases and J shed 5 bases, with 5 bases lying between them. The CDR3 contains 11 residues. Germline V gene lookup returns CDR1 SNHLY and CDR2 FYNNEI. The CDR3 loop reads CASSVRETQYF. The CDR3 DNA reads TGTGCCAGCAGTGTTCGGGAGACCCAGTACTTC.

A single count supports this clone. The rearrangement uses TRBV19 and TRBJ2-2; 12 bases map to TRBD1. The germline V gene encodes CDR1 LNHDA and CDR2 SQIVND (reference sequence). The CDR3 is made up of 17 amino acids. Trimming took 5 bases from V and 4 from J; bases not matched to a gene: 8. The CDR3 DNA is TGTGCCAGTAGTCAATCCGGGACAGGGGGCCTCACCGGGGAGCTGTTTTTT. Residues: CASSQSGTGGLTGELFF.

The chain carries TRBV7-9 and TRBJ1-2, with 7 bases identical to TRBD1. The CDR3 length is 13 residues. Trimming at V came to 2 bases and at J to 7 bases, leaving 4 bases not matched to a gene. Germline V gives CDR1 SEHNR, CDR2 FQNEAQ (reference sequence). The CDR3 coding sequence is TGTGCCAGCAGCTTACGGGAGGGGGCTGGCTACACCTTC. Translation: CASSLREGAGYTF.

J is TRBJ2-3 and V is TRBV10-1; D tentatively fits TRBD1 or TRBD2 (6 bases each). Germline values: CDR1 WNHNN, CDR2 SYGVQD (reference sequence). CDR3 size: 15 residues. Trimming shortened V by 0 bases and J by 2 bases, and 9 bases separated the two germline ends. Here the CDR3 DNA reads TGCGCCAGCAGTGAGTCGCCGGGGGCCACAGATACGCAGTATTTT. This sequence encodes CASSESPGATDTQYF.

The V gene is TRBV3-1 (or the pseudogene TRBV3-2), the J gene TRBJ1-2; no clear D. CDR3 length: 13 amino acids. Germline V lookup: CDR1 LGHDT, CDR2 YNNKEL (reference sequence). V was pared by 3 bases and J by 8 bases, with 13 bases between. The CDR3 loop is CASSHRSLEGYTF. The DNA of the CDR3 is TGTGCCAGCAGCCATCGAAGTCTGGAAGGCTACACCTTC.

This chain uses TRBV14 with TRBJ2-7; TRBD1 aligns across 12 bases. With V trimmed by 5 bases and J by 7 bases, 9 bases remained unmatched. CDR1 and CDR2 (germline): SGHDN, FVKESK. This CDR3 contains 15 residues. As DNA, the CDR3 is TGTGCCAGCAGCAACTCCGGGACAGGGGGCAGGGAGCAGTACTTC. Its protein product is CASSNSGTGGREQYF.

The chain links TRBV5-6 to TRBJ2-1, with D uncertain. CDR3 length: 16 residues. CDR1 is SGHDT and CDR2 is YYEEEE in the germline V gene. V lost 0 bases, J lost 2 bases, and 12 bases lay in between. CDR3 sequence (DNA): TGTGCCAGCAGCTTGGCCCTGGTAGAAACCTACAATGAGCAGTTCTTC. Its translation: CASSLALVETYNEQFF.